The 5 T cell receptor beta chains presented below share a single source sample, sequenced in a study of response to subunit inactivated influenza vaccine. TCRdb re-called the RT-PCR reads with MiXCR, one entry per CDR3 protein. Of just under 550,000 distinct CDR3 sequences in the sample, under 30% were seen once. The data were also submitted as part of a second study, on T cells expressing NK-cell markers. That paper states: UMIs were included in TCR beta cDNA generated by 5'RACE template switching.

The starting material was CD4+ T cells sorted from PBMCs, obtained 11 to 12 days after vaccination. The receptors originated from a man in his fifties or sixties who received an inactivated influenza vaccine.

In its sample, this clonotype was seen a few times. This chain links TRBV7-8 with TRBJ1-4, with D unclear. Germline loops: CDR1 SGHVS, CDR2 FQNEAQ. The CDR3 spans 14 residues. Trimming pared 2 bases from V and 8 bases from J, leaving 12 bases between. CDR3 sequence reads: CASSLLSTAEKLFF. DNA for the CDR3: TGTGCCAGCAGCTTACTCTCCACGGCCGAAAAACTGTTTTTT.

The chain joins TRBV12-3 or TRBV12-4 to TRBJ1-6; maybe TRBD1 (6 bases). This CDR3 is 14 amino acids long. V was clipped by 6 bases and J by 14 bases, with 20 bases between them. This CDR3 reads CASSTTGTHVSLHF. CDR3 bases: TGTGCCAGCAGCACCACAGGGACCCATGTTTCCCTCCACTTT.

This clonotype was detected a few times. The V call is TRBV6-1, the J call TRBJ2-6; D is unresolved. Trimming took 7 bases from V and 1 from J, leaving 11 bases between them. Germline lookup yields CDR1 MNHNS and CDR2 SASEGT. The CDR3 contains 15 residues. CDR3 loop: CASTRTRSGANVLTF. The CDR3 DNA reads TGTGCCAGCACTCGGACCCGGTCTGGGGCCAACGTCCTGACTTTC.

This chain uses TRBV5-1 with TRBJ2-5, with D perhaps TRBD1 (6 bases). V was trimmed by 4 bases and J by 5 bases, leaving 15 bases between them. The CDR3 has 14 amino acids. Looked up from germline, CDR1 is SGHRS and CDR2 is YFSETQ. The CDR3 reads CASSPHGRGETQYF. Written as DNA, the CDR3 is TGCGCCAGCAGCCCACATGGCAGGGGCGAGACCCAGTACTTC. Complete variable domain (other parts from reference TRBV5-1 and TRBJ2-5): KAGVTQTPRYLIKTRGQQVTLSCSPISGHRSVSWYQQTPGQGLQFLFEYFSETQRNKGNFPGRFSGRQFSNSRSEMNVSTLELGDSALYLCASSPHGRGETQYFGPGTRLLVL.

This clonotype showed up many times. V usage is TRBV18 and J usage is TRBJ2-4; D possibly corresponds to TRBD2 (5 bases). The CDR3 sequence is 15 residues long. Germline lookup yields CDR1 KGHSH and CDR2 LQKENI. Between the trimmed V and J ends, which lost 4 bases and 3 bases, there was a span of 13 bases. The CDR3 coding sequence is TGTGCCAGCTCACGGGCCTTACGGGACAAAAACATTCAGTACTTC. Its protein product is CASSRALRDKNIQYF.